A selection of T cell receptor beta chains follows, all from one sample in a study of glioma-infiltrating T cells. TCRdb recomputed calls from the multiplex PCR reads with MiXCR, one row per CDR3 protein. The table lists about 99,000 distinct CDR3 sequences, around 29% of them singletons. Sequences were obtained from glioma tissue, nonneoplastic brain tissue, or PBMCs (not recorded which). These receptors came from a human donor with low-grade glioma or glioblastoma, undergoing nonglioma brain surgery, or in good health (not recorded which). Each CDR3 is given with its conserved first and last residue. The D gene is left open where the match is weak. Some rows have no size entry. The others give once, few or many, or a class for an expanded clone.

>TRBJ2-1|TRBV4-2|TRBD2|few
CASSPTGLAGGTEQFF
TGTGCCAGCAGCCCCACCGGACTAGCGGGGGGGACTGAGCAGTTCTTC
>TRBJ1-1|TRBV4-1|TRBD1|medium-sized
CASSHQGATEAFF
TGCGCCAGCAGCCATCAGGGGGCCACTGAAGCTTTCTTT
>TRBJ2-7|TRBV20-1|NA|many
CSARDGSEQYF
TGCAGTGCTAGAGACGGATCCGAGCAGTACTTC
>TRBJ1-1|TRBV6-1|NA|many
CASTVTGNTEAFF
TGTGCCAGCACCGTCACAGGGAACACTGAAGCTTTCTTT
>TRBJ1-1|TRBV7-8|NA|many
CASSLDVRNTEAFF
TGTGCCAGCAGCTTAGACGTCAGGAACACTGAAGCTTTCTTT
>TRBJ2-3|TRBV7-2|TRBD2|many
CASSQTSGGDTQYF
TGTGCCAGCAGTCAGACTAGCGGGGGAGATACGCAGTATTTT
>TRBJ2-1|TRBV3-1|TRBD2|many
CATGSSGTHNEQFF
TGTGCCACCGGATCTAGCGGGACCCACAATGAGCAGTTCTTC
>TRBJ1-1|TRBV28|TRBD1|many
CASRVDRGWAEAFF
TGTGCCAGCAGGGTAGACAGGGGATGGGCTGAAGCTTTCTTT
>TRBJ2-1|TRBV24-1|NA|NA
CATSDGVVKRSEQFF
TGTGCCACCAGTGATGGGGTGGTGAAGAGAAGTGAGCAGTTCTTC
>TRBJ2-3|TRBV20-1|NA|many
CSAVESSADTQYF
TGCAGTGCGGTTGAATCTAGCGCAGATACGCAGTATTTT
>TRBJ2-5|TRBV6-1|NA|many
CASSLDGIQETQYF
TGTGCCAGCAGCCTCGACGGAATCCAAGAGACCCAGTACTTC
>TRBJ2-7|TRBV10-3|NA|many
CAISASYEQYF
TGTGCCATCAGTGCCAGCTACGAGCAGTACTTC
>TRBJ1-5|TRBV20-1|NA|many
CSARGSDTGFNQPQHF
TGCAGTGCTAGAGGATCTGATACAGGTTTCAATCAGCCCCAGCATTTT
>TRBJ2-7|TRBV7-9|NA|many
CASSLHYEQYF
TGTGCCAGCAGCTTGCACTACGAGCAGTACTTC
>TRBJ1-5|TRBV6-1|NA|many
CASRLDRSNQPQHF
TGTGCCAGCAGATTGGACAGATCCAATCAGCCCCAGCATTTT
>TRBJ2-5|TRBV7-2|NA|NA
CASGNHRVQETQYF
TGTGCCAGCGGAAACCACAGGGTCCAGGAGACCCAGTACTTC
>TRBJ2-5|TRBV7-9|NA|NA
CAGSLPSAAWQSETQYF
TGTGCCGGCAGCTTACCGTCGGCGGCGTGGCAGAGCGAAACCCAGTACTTC
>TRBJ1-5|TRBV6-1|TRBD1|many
CASSEEPGQGSRRNQPQHF
TGTGCCAGCAGTGAAGAACCGGGACAGGGGTCGCGGCGCAATCAGCCCCAGCATTTT
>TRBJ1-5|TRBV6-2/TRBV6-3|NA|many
CASSYLLAEVAPQHF
TGTGCCAGCAGTTACCTCTTGGCGGAAGTGGCGCCCCAGCATTTT
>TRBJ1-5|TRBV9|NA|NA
CASSVAERQPQHF
TGTGCCAGCAGCGTAGCTGAGCGGCAGCCCCAGCATTTT
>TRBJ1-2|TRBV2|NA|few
CASSLTGYGYAF
TGTGCCAGCAGTTTGACAGGCTATGGCTACGCCTTC
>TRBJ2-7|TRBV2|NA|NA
CASSGTTESYERYF
TGTGCCAGCAGTGGGACAACCGAGTCCTACGAGCGGTACTTC
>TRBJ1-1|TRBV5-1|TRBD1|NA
CASRTGQGPNTEAFF
TGCGCCAGCAGAACGGGACAGGGGCCCAACACTGAAGCTTTCTTT
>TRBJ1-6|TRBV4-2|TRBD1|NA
CASSLGQGARNSPLHF
TGTGCCAGCAGCCTGGGACAGGGGGCTCGCAATTCACCCCTCCACTTT
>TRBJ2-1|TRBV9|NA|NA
CASSITIGSYNEQFF
TGTGCCAGCAGCATAACTATCGGATCCTACAATGAGCAGTTCTTC
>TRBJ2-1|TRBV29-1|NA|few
CSAGADEQFF
TGCAGCGCCGGGGCGGATGAGCAGTTCTTC
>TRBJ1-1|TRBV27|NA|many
CASSQNRVTEAFF
TGTGCCAGCAGTCAAAACAGGGTCACTGAAGCTTTCTTT
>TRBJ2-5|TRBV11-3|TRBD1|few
CASSLGGQGQETQYF
TGTGCCAGCAGCTTAGGGGGACAGGGACAAGAGACCCAGTACTTC
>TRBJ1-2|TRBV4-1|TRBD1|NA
CASSQGQGSSSGYTF
TGCGCCAGCAGCCAGGGACAGGGGAGTTCAAGTGGCTACACCTTC
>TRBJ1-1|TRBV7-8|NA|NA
CASSLKALGTEAFF
TGTGCCAGCAGCTTAAAAGCCTTAGGAACTGAAGCTTTCTTT
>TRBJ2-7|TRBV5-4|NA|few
CASSLASSEGSYEQYF
TGTGCCAGCAGCTTGGCATCCTCTGAAGGCTCCTACGAGCAGTACTTC
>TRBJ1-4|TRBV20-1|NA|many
CSARVVRATNEKLFF
TGCAGTGCTAGAGTGGTGAGGGCAACTAATGAAAAACTGTTTTTT
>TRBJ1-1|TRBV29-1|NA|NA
CSVGGSGAFF
TGCAGCGTTGGAGGATCGGGAGCTTTCTTT
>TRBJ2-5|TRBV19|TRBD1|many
CASSRDRDQETQYF
TGTGCCAGTAGTAGGGACAGGGACCAAGAGACCCAGTACTTC
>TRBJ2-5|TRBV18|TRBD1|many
CASSPIATGGQETQYF
TGTGCCAGCTCACCGATTGCGACAGGGGGACAAGAGACCCAGTACTTC
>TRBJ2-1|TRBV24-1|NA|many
CATSDHPGSSYNEQFF
TGTGCCACCAGTGATCACCCCGGGAGCTCCTACAATGAGCAGTTCTTC
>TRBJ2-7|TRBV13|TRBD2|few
CASSPQAGKLFGEQYF
TGTGCCAGCAGCCCACAAGCGGGGAAGCTATTCGGCGAGCAGTACTTC
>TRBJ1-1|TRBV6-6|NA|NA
CASSYSRDQNTEAFF
TGTGCCAGCAGTTACTCGAGGGACCAGAACACTGAAGCTTTCTTT
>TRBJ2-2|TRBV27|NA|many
CASLYGGELFF
TGTGCCAGCTTATACGGCGGGGAGCTGTTTTTT
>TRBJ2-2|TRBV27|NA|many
CASSFKEDTGELFF
TGTGCCAGCAGTTTTAAGGAAGACACCGGGGAGCTGTTTTTT
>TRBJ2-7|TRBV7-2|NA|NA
CASSLAGGDYEQYF
TGTGCCAGCAGCTTAGCCGGGGGTGACTACGAGCAGTACTTC
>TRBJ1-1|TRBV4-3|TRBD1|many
CASSQTDRENTEAFF
TGCGCCAGCAGCCAAACGGACAGGGAGAACACTGAAGCTTTCTTT
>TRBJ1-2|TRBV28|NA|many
CASNRRGYGYTF
TGTGCCAGCAATAGGCGGGGTTATGGCTACACCTTC
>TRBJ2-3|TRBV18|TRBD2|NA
CASSTMGGVGPF
TGTGCCAGCTCAACAATGGGAGGGGTCGGCCCATTT
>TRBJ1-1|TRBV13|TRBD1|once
CASSKGQGASNTEAFF
TGTGCCAGCAGTAAAGGACAGGGGGCTTCGAACACTGAAGCTTTCTTT
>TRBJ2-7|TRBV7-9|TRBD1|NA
CASSLEGTGTHEQYF
TGTGCCAGCAGCTTAGAGGGGACAGGGACCCACGAGCAGTACTTC
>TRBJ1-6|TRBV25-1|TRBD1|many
CASSGQGGVGSPLHF
TGTGCCAGCAGTGGACAGGGCGGTGTGGGATCACCCCTCCACTTT
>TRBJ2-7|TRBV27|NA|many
CASSFTGQLYEQYF
TGTGCCAGCAGTTTCACTGGACAGCTGTACGAGCAGTACTTC
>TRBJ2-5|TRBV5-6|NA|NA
CASSILQMQETQYF
TGTGCCAGCAGCATTCTGCAGATGCAAGAGACCCAGTACTTC
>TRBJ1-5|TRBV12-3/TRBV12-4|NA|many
CASSSPPQHQPQHF
TGTGCCAGCAGTTCCCCGCCCCAGCATCAGCCCCAGCATTTT
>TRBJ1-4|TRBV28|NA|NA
CATGTGGDSNEKLFF
TGTGCCACCGGGACGGGGGGCGACTCTAATGAAAAACTGTTTTTT
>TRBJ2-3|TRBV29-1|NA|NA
CSVGGGASDTQYF
TGCAGCGTTGGAGGGGGGGCCTCAGATACGCAGTATTTT
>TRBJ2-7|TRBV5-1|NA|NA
CASSLQQDTYEQYF
TGCGCCAGCAGCTTGCAACAGGACACCTACGAGCAGTACTTC